A selection of T cell receptor beta chains follows, all from one sample in a study of control samples from healthy donors and cancer patients. Repertoires were generated with immunoSEQ multiplex PCR, while TCRdb's copy carries only in-frame clones and drops some. The sample has 150,000 to 200,000 clones, roughly 91% seen once. The sequenced sample was blood. The receptor source for this set is a woman aged 25 to 39 in good health. Each CDR3 is given with its conserved first and last residue. The order of the fields is CDR3 protein, CDR3 DNA, clone size, D gene, V gene, J gene. The D gene is left open where the match is weak. Clone size appears in some rows only: once, few, many, or a class for an expanded clone.

CASSLDRGPYEQYF	TGTGCCAGCAGCTTAGACCGGGGTCCCTACGAGCAGTACTTC	few	NA	TRBV7-8	TRBJ2-7
CASSQLARDTQYF	TGTGCCAGCAGCCAACTAGCGAGAGATACGCAGTATTTT	NA	NA	TRBV3-1/TRBV3-2	TRBJ2-3
CASGTGRWETQYF	TGTGCCAGCGGGACAGGGAGGTGGGAGACCCAGTACTTC	NA	TRBD1	TRBV25-1	TRBJ2-5
CASGLGRGDEQYF	TGTGCTAGTGGTTTGGGCAGGGGCGACGAGCAGTACTTC	once	NA	TRBV12-5	TRBJ2-7
CASSLQPMGEGKLFF	TGCGCCAGCAGCCTTCAACCCATGGGAGAGGGAAAACTGTTTTTT	NA	NA	TRBV4-3	TRBJ1-4
CASSLGQGAYGYTF	TGTGCCAGCAGCTTGGGTCAGGGCGCCTATGGCTACACCTTC	NA	NA	TRBV5-6	TRBJ1-2
CASSQFISGINEQFF	TGTGCCAGCAGCCAATTCATTAGCGGTATAAATGAGCAGTTCTTC	few	NA	TRBV3-1/TRBV3-2	TRBJ2-1
CASSRTGGSNEKLFF	TGTGCCAGCAGCAGGACAGGGGGGTCTAATGAAAAACTGTTTTTT	NA	TRBD1	TRBV9	TRBJ1-4
CASSDGDTDTQYF	TGTGCCAGCAGTGACGGGGATACAGATACGCAGTATTTT	NA	NA	TRBV6-4	TRBJ2-3
CASSQVRDNEQFF	TGTGCCAGCAGCCAAGTGCGGGATAACGAGCAGTTCTTC	NA	NA	TRBV4-2	TRBJ2-1
CASSWGGSNQPQHF	TGTGCCAGCAGTTGGGGGGGCAGCAATCAGCCCCAGCATTTT	NA	NA	TRBV6-2/TRBV6-3	TRBJ1-5
CASSGQGAGNTIYF	TGTGCCAGCAGTGGACAGGGGGCTGGAAACACCATATATTTT	NA	TRBD1	TRBV7-2	TRBJ1-3
CASSQALAGGLEQFF	TGTGCCAGCAGCCAAGCACTAGCGGGGGGGCTCGAGCAGTTCTTC	NA	TRBD2	TRBV3-1/TRBV3-2	TRBJ2-1
CASSQALGNYGYTF	TGCGCCAGCAGCCAAGCGCTGGGGAACTATGGCTACACCTTC	NA	NA	TRBV4-1	TRBJ1-2
CASSLFREDTQYF	TGTGCCAGCAGTTTATTCCGGGAAGATACGCAGTATTTT	NA	NA	TRBV27	TRBJ2-3
CASSGTAYNEQFF	TGTGCCAGCAGTGGGACGGCTTACAATGAGCAGTTCTTC	NA	NA	TRBV6-4	TRBJ2-1
CASSYEMNTEAFF	TGTGCCAGCAGTTACGAGATGAACACTGAAGCTTTCTTT	NA	NA	TRBV6-5	TRBJ1-1
CASSDQSGRGTSYEQYF	TGTGCCAGCAGTGACCAATCGGGGCGGGGGACCTCCTACGAGCAGTACTTC	NA	TRBD2	TRBV25-1	TRBJ2-7
CASSRTTGELFF	TGTGCCAGCAGTCGGACTACCGGGGAGCTGTTTTTT	NA	NA	TRBV3-1/TRBV3-2	TRBJ2-2
CASSIRGRGYTF	TGTGCCAGCAGTATCAGGGGGCGTGGCTACACCTTC	NA	TRBD1	TRBV28	TRBJ1-2
CASSQADRGRTDTQYF	TGCGCCAGCAGCCAAGCGGACAGGGGGCGCACAGATACGCAGTATTTT	once	TRBD1	TRBV4-1	TRBJ2-3
CASKLAGGNEQFF	TGTGCCAGCAAGTTAGCGGGAGGGAATGAGCAGTTCTTC	NA	TRBD2	TRBV7-3	TRBJ2-1
CASSLEWGQGQHF	TGTGCCAGCAGCTTGGAGTGGGGACAGGGCCAGCATTTT	few	TRBD1	TRBV5-5	TRBJ1-5
CASSATSVGTDTQYF	TGTGCCAGCAGCGCCACTAGCGTCGGCACAGATACGCAGTATTTT	NA	TRBD2	TRBV7-9	TRBJ2-3
CASRDNRGDNSPLHF	TGTGCCAGCAGGGACAACAGGGGGGATAATTCACCCCTCCACTTT	once	TRBD1	TRBV28	TRBJ1-6
CASSQGQSNTEAFF	TGTGCCAGTAGTCAGGGACAGTCGAACACTGAAGCTTTCTTT	NA	TRBD1	TRBV19	TRBJ1-1
CASNPRGNQPQHF	TGCGCCAGCAACCCCAGGGGCAATCAGCCCCAGCATTTT	NA	NA	TRBV23-1	TRBJ1-5
CASSPSGVNSYNSPLHF	TGTGCCAGCTCACCAAGCGGGGTTAACTCCTATAATTCACCCCTCCACTTT	few	NA	TRBV18	TRBJ1-6
CASSRTNTEAFF	TGTGCCAGCAGCAGGACGAACACTGAAGCTTTCTTT	once	NA	TRBV7-9	TRBJ1-1
CASSVRDYSYNEQFF	TGTGCCAGCAGTGTTCGGGACTACTCCTACAATGAGCAGTTCTTC	NA	TRBD2	TRBV2	TRBJ2-1
CASSQDRGSYGYTF	TGCGCCAGCAGCCAGGACAGGGGGAGCTATGGCTACACCTTC	NA	TRBD1	TRBV4-3	TRBJ1-2
CASSLYGGDNSPLHF	TGTGCCAGCAGCTTGTACGGGGGGGATAATTCACCCCTCCACTTT	few	NA	TRBV5-6	TRBJ1-6
CATSDPGGAETQYF	TGTGCCACCAGTGATCCGGGGGGCGCGGAGACCCAGTACTTC	NA	NA	TRBV24-1	TRBJ2-5